The clone carrying this T cell receptor (beta chain) was observed a handful of times. Its antigen remains unidentified. Trimming took 6 bases from V and 6 from J; bases not matched to a gene: 8. This CDR3 is 14 amino acids long. Looked up from germline, CDR1 is SEHNR and CDR2 is FQNEAQ (reference sequence). These data belong to a study of early T cells in non-severe SARS-CoV-2 infection. Turning to the study itself: Bulk RNA isolated from unsorted whole blood underwent sequencing; chains were not paired. Findings and caveats of the study: The matching step, a VDJdb search, favored anti-spike CD8 responses and missed private and CD4 specificities.

cDNA molecules, individually, were tagged with unique molecular identifiers. MiXCR, run by TCRdb on the 5' RACE reads, gives a single entry per CDR3 protein. Altogether some 110,000 distinct CDR3 sequences are present, 14% to 15% being singletons, with the ten largest covering 21%. The origin of this receptor is an adult who was a healthcare worker with PCR-confirmed SARS-CoV-2 infection or an uninfected control (not recorded which). The material sequenced was whole blood. The chain has TRBV7-9 and TRBJ2-7, with TRBD1 matching over 10 bases. Written as DNA, the CDR3 is TGTGCCAGCAGATCGGGACAGGGGTCGATCGAGCAGTACTTC. Protein sequence: CASRSGQGSIEQYF.